This T cell receptor beta chain was obtained from a study of cytomegalovirus exposure and HLA in healthy donors. About this clone: The target antigen is unknown.

V was cut by 2 bases and J by 5 bases, with 15 bases left in between. This CDR3 comprises 14 residues. Germline CDR1 and CDR2: GTSNPN and SVGIG (reference sequence). The study's findings and limits: Immune exposure information comprised only CMV serostatus. The analysis excluded some indistinguishable V segments, including TRBV6-2 and TRBV6-3.

The PCR used 60 Vbeta and 13 Jbeta primers. Sequencing used immunoSEQ multiplex PCR; TCRdb keeps in-frame clones, though not all of them. This table holds tens of thousands of clones, around 8% found once. V gene TRBV30 combines with J gene TRBJ2-5; possibly TRBD2 for D (6 bases). The sequence was obtained from a man aged 50-60 years in good health and CMV-seronegative. Sequenced: PBMCs. The CDR3 DNA reads TGTGCCTGGAGTTTCCCTAGCGTAAGGGAGACCCAGTACTTC. Protein sequence: CAWSFPSVRETQYF.